The next 26 T cell receptor beta chains were all read from a single sample in a study of blood T cells in healthy people across ages. Alongside a J-beta primer mix, a sample-barcoded 5' primer served in a second PCR lasting roughly 7 to 11 cycles. Via MiXCR, TCRdb re-called the 5' RACE reads, giving one row per CDR3 protein. The sample has about 730,000 distinct CDR3 sequences; roughly two fifths are singletons. Specimen: blood. Every receptor here comes from a woman aged 55-69 years in good health.

The chain is built from TRBV5-1 and TRBJ2-5; 14 positions agree with TRBD2. Germline-derived CDR1 and CDR2 are SGHRS and YFSETQ. Germline trimming cut 7 bases from V and 2 bases from J; bases unmatched to any gene: 7. CDR3 size: 16 residues. The CDR3 protein is CASGQGTSGGQETQYF. Written as DNA, the CDR3 is TGCGCCAGCGGCCAGGGGACTAGCGGGGGACAAGAGACCCAGTACTTC.

The rearrangement links TRBV9 to TRBJ1-1; 7 bases fit TRBD1. Trimming took 4 bases from V and 6 from J; bases not matched to a gene: 6. Germline V CDR1 and CDR2: SGDLS, YYNGEE. The CDR3 is made up of 13 amino acids. The chain's CDR3 is CASSTWTGSEAFF. The DNA for the CDR3 is TGTGCCAGCAGCACATGGACAGGATCTGAAGCTTTCTTT.

The CDR3 coding sequence is TGTGCCAGCAGGCGCCTAGCCAAAAACATTCAGTACTTC. Its protein is CASRRLAKNIQYF. The chain uses TRBV7-2 and TRBJ2-4; D gene uncertain. The V end lost 6 bases, the J end lost 0 bases, and 6 bases lay between the germline ends. The CDR3 has 13 residues. Looked up from germline, CDR1 is SGHTA and CDR2 is FQGNSA.

This clonotype was seen only once. The gene calls are TRBV6-5 and TRBJ1-1, with D perhaps TRBD1 (6 bases). CDR1 MNHEY and CDR2 SVGAGI come from the germline V gene. The CDR3 spans 11 residues. V was shortened by 6 bases and J by 7 bases, with 9 bases between the two germline ends. The CDR3 protein is CASSTGREAFF. The CDR3 DNA reads as TGTGCCAGCAGCACAGGGCGTGAAGCTTTCTTT.

Ten or more counts support this clonotype. The CDR3, as DNA: TGTGCCAGCAGCTTAGGTAGCGGGCCCTACGAGCAGTACTTC. Protein: CASSLGSGPYEQYF. The rearrangement joins TRBV7-2 to TRBJ2-7, with 7 bases fitting TRBD2. This CDR3 has 14 residues. The trim removed 1 base at V and 2 bases at J, leaving 2 bases unmatched. The germline V gene has CDR1 SGHTA and CDR2 FQGNSA.

V usage is TRBV29-1 and J usage is TRBJ2-1, with TRBD1 matching 8 bases. Germline assignment: CDR1 SQVTM and CDR2 ANQGSEA. The CDR3 is 11 amino acids. V lost 8 bases to trimming and J lost 6 bases; unmatched junction nucleotides: 3. The CDR3 DNA reads TGCAGCTCAGACAGGGGCAATGAGCAGTTCTTC. It translates to CSSDRGNEQFF.

This clonotype was detected a few times. V is TRBV11-2 and J is TRBJ1-6; 7 nucleotides match TRBD1. This CDR3 has 15 residues. Losses at the gene ends were 5 bases for V and 8 bases for J; bases not matched to a gene: 9. Germline values: CDR1 SGHAT, CDR2 FQNNGV. This CDR3 reads CASSPEQGFYSPLHF. In DNA, the CDR3 is TGTGCCAGCAGCCCAGAACAGGGGTTTTATTCACCCCTCCACTTT.

This clonotype has a handful of counts. The V call is TRBV20-1, the J call TRBJ2-7; 10 bases fit TRBD2. This CDR3 spans 14 amino acids. V lost 6 bases, J lost 2 bases, and 7 bases stayed unmatched. In germline, CDR1 is DFQATT, CDR2 SNEGSKA (reference sequence). The CDR3 DNA reads TGCAGTGCGGGGCTAGCGGGGGTCCCCTACGAGCAGTACTTC. Translating gives CSAGLAGVPYEQYF.

The chain employs TRBV6-5 and TRBJ2-7, with D hard to call. The CDR3 length is 15 residues. The germline V and J ends were trimmed by 7 bases and 0 bases, with 16 bases remaining between them. From germline, CDR1 is MNHEY and CDR2 SVGAGI. For the CDR3, the DNA is TGTGCCAGCATGGATCTCGCAGGCCTCTCCTACGAGCAGTACTTC. Protein sequence: CASMDLAGLSYEQYF.

The rearrangement links TRBV5-1 to TRBJ2-1, with 7 nucleotides matching TRBD2. This CDR3 comprises 15 residues. CDR1 is SGHRS, CDR2 YFSETQ, per germline. Trimming at V came to 1 base and at J to 8 bases, leaving 9 bases not matched to a gene. The CDR3 DNA reads as TGCGCCAGCAGCTTGTGGGACTCCCGGGGGGATGAGCAGTTCTTC. Translated, it gives CASSLWDSRGDEQFF.

This chain links TRBV19 with TRBJ1-5; D gene ambiguous. The CDR3 extends over 13 amino acids. CDR1 and CDR2 (germline): LNHDA, SQIVND (reference sequence). Trimming stripped 4 bases from V and 6 bases from J, with 10 bases between. CDR3 in amino acids: CASSTIGGQPQHF. The DNA of the CDR3 is TGTGCCAGTAGTACTATTGGAGGTCAGCCCCAGCATTTT.

The V call is TRBV24-1, the J call TRBJ1-2, with TRBD1 as a possible D gene (6 bases). Between the trimmed V and J ends, which lost 4 bases and 5 bases, there was a span of 10 bases. The germline V gene encodes CDR1 KGHDR and CDR2 SFDVKD. This CDR3 contains 13 residues. The CDR3 nucleotides read TGTGCCACCAGTGACAAAACAGGGTATGGCTACACCTTC. Translated: CATSDKTGYGYTF.

Worth noting for this clonotype: This could be a read error, since a much larger clone is one nucleotide away. This chain uses TRBV10-3 with TRBJ1-2; possible D gene TRBD1, 6 bases. Germline CDR1 and CDR2: ENHRY and SYGVKD. V was pared by 0 bases and J by 4 bases, with 18 bases between. This CDR3 has 17 amino acids. CDR3 in DNA: TGTGCCATCAGTGAGTCGGGGCGGACAGTGAAGATCTATGGCTACACCTTC. Amino acids: CAISESGRTVKIYGYTF.

This clonotype turned up a few times. The rearrangement joins TRBV21-1 to TRBJ2-6; the DNA was not used to check the table's D call, TRBD1. TRBV21-1 represents a pseudogene. The CDR3 is 18 amino acids. As DNA, the CDR3 is TGTGCCAGCAGCGAGGGGGACAGGGCTAAGAGTGGGGCCAACGTCCTGACTTTC. Translation: CASSEGDRAKSGANVLTF.

CDR3 sequence reads: CSAKLGQGATKTQYF. CDR3 nucleotides: TGCAGTGCTAAACTCGGACAGGGGGCGACAAAGACCCAGTACTTC. The chain uses TRBV20-1 and TRBJ2-5; TRBD1 aligns across 11 bases. Looked up from germline, CDR1 is DFQATT and CDR2 is SNEGSKA (reference sequence). The CDR3 is made up of 15 amino acids. V lost 4 bases to trimming and J lost 6 bases; unmatched junction nucleotides: 10.

The V call is TRBV7-2, the J call TRBJ1-1, with D perhaps TRBD1 (6 bases). CDR1 and CDR2 from the germline V gene are SGHTA and FQGNSA. This CDR3 is 17 amino acids long. V dropped 5 bases and J dropped 1 base, with 20 bases sitting between them. CDR3 protein: CASSPWGAANTNTEAFF. Written as DNA, the CDR3 is TGTGCCAGCAGCCCTTGGGGGGCCGCCAACACGAACACTGAAGCTTTCTTT.

This clonotype has only a few counts. The chain employs TRBV3-1 and TRBJ2-7; 14 bases fit TRBD2. The germline V gene has CDR1 LGHDT and CDR2 YNNKEL (reference sequence). The CDR3 contains 19 residues. The V gene end was trimmed by 2 bases and the J gene end by 2 bases; junction bases not matched to a gene: 11. CDR3 in DNA: TGTGCCAGCAGCCAAAACTCCCCTGGGACTAGCGGGGGCACCTACGAGCAGTACTTC. This sequence encodes CASSQNSPGTSGGTYEQYF.

This clonotype came up a few times. The chain joins TRBV5-1 to TRBJ2-1, with TRBD2 matching over 11 bases. The CDR3 has 16 residues. Germline V gene sequence: CDR1 SGHRS, CDR2 YFSETQ. After removal of 3 bases from V and 4 bases from J, the junction contained 6 bases not matched to a gene. The CDR3, as DNA: TGCGCCAGCAGCTCTATAGCGGGGGGGCAATACAATGAGCAGTTCTTC. It translates to CASSSIAGGQYNEQFF.

This chain connects TRBV6-6 to TRBJ2-5; 12 nucleotides agree with TRBD2. The J call is in doubt because the DNA end fits TRBJ2-7 better. The CDR3 contains 17 residues. Per germline, CDR1 MNHNY and CDR2 SVGAGI (reference sequence). Written as DNA, the CDR3 is TGTGCCAGCAGGCGGGAGTCGACTAGCGGGAGTGTCTACGAGCAGTACTTC. Translation gives CASRRESTSGSVYEQYF.

The chain combines TRBV10-3 with TRBJ2-2, with 10 bases lining up with TRBD1. CDR3 length: 15 residues. Germline loops: CDR1 ENHRY, CDR2 SYGVKD. The V and J ends lost 5 bases and 3 bases, in that order; junction bases with no gene match: 3. This CDR3 reads CAISNGTGDTGELFF. Here the CDR3 DNA reads TGTGCCATCAGTAACGGGACAGGGGACACCGGGGAGCTGTTTTTT.

The chain employs TRBV5-1 and TRBJ1-1; 8 bases are shared with TRBD1. The CDR3 is made up of 14 amino acids. Germline lookup yields CDR1 SGHRS and CDR2 YFSETQ. V shed 2 bases, J shed 4 bases, and the junction held 4 bases outside the gene matches. CDR3 sequence: CASSLQDRGTEAFF. As DNA, the CDR3 is TGCGCCAGCAGCTTACAAGACAGGGGCACTGAAGCTTTCTTT.

This clonotype was seen a few times. This rearrangement joins TRBV6-2 or TRBV6-3 to TRBJ2-1, with TRBD2 identical over 9 bases. Losses at the gene ends were 2 bases for V and 9 bases for J; bases not matched to a gene: 8. CDR1 is MNHEY, CDR2 SVGEGT, per germline. CDR3 length: 15 amino acids. The CDR3 bases are TGTGCCAGCAGTTACGTCGCGGGGGGGCAGGGTGAGCAGTTCTTC. Translation: CASSYVAGGQGEQFF.

The table lists this clonotype with a few counts. The CDR3 here is CASSLGAIGANVLTF. CDR3 coding DNA: TGTGCCAGCAGCCTAGGAGCTATCGGGGCCAACGTCCTGACTTTC. The chain uses TRBV11-2 and TRBJ2-6; D call uncertain. Germline V gene data show CDR1 as SGHAT and CDR2 as FQNNGV. This CDR3 comprises 15 residues. V was trimmed by 5 bases and J by 4 bases, leaving 12 bases between them.

This chain links TRBV20-1 with TRBJ1-4, with a tentative D call TRBD1 (6 bases). The CDR3 contains 14 residues. V was shortened by 6 bases and J by 4 bases, with 15 bases between the two germline ends. The germline V gene encodes CDR1 DFQATT and CDR2 SNEGSKA (reference sequence). DNA for the CDR3: TGCAGTGCGAAGGCCGGGACAATTAATGAAAAACTGTTTTTT. Residues: CSAKAGTINEKLFF.

This sequence joins TRBV6-2 or TRBV6-3 and TRBJ2-7, with 7 bases matching TRBD2. CDR3 length: 14 amino acids. The germline CDR1 and CDR2 sequences are MNHEY and SVGEGT. V dropped 4 bases and J dropped 2; count of bases not matched to a gene: 5. CDR3 nucleotides: TGTGCCAGCAGTTTGCCTAGCGGAGCCTACGAGCAGTACTTC. This codes for CASSLPSGAYEQYF.

The rearrangement joins TRBV4-3 to TRBJ2-1; 9 positions agree with TRBD1. The V and J ends lost 5 bases and 6 bases, in that order; junction bases with no gene match: 8. The germline CDR1 and CDR2 sequences are LGHNA and YSLEER. This CDR3 has 15 amino acids. The CDR3 is CASSARDRESNEQFF. The DNA for the CDR3 is TGCGCCAGCAGCGCGCGGGACAGGGAGTCCAATGAGCAGTTCTTC.